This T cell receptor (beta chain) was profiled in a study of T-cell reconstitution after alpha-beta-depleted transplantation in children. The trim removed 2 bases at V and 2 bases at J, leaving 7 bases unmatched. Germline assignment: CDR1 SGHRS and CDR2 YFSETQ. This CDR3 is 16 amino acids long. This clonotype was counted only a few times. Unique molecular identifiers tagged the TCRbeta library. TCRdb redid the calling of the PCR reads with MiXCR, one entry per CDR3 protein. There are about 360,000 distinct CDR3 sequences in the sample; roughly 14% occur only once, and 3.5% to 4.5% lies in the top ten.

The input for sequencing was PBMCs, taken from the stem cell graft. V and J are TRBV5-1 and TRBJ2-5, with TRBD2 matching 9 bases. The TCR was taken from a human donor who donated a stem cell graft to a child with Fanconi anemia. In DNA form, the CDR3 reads TGCGCCAGCAGCTTTCTCCTAGCGGGGACTCAAGAGACCCAGTACTTC. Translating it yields CASSFLLAGTQETQYF.